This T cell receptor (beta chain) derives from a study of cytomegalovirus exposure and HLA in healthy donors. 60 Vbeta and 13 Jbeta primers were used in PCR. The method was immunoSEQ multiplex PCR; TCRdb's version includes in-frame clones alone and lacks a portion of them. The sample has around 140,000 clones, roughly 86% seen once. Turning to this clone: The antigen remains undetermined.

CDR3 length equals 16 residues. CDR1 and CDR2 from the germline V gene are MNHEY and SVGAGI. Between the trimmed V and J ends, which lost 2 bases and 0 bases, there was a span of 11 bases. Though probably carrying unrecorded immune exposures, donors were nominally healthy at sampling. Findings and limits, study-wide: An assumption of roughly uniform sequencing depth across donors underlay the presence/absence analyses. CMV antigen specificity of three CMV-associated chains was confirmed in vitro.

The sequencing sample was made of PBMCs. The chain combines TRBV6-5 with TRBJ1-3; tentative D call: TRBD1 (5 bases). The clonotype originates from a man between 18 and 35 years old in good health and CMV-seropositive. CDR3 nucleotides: TGTGCCAGCAGTTACAGGAGGGGATCCTCTGGAAACACCATATATTTT. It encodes CASSYRRGSSGNTIYF.